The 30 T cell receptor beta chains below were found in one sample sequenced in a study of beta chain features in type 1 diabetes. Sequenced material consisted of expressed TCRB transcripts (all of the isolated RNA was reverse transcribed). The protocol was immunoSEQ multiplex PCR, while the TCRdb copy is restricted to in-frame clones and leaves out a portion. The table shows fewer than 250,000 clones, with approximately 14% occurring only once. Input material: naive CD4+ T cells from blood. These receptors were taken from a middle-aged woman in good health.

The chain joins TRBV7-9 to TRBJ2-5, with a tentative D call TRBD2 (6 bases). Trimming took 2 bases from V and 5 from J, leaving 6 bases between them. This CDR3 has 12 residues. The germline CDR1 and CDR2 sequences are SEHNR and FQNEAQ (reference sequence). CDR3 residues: CASSLLAETQYF. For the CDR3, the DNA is TGTGCCAGCAGCTTACTAGCGGAGACCCAGTACTTC.

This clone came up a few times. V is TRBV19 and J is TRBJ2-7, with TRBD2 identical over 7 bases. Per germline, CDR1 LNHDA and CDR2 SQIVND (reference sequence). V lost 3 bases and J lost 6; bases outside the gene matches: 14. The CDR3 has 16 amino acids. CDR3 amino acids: CASSIDRSGVYSEQYF. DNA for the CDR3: TGTGCCAGTAGTATCGATCGAAGCGGGGTTTACAGCGAGCAGTACTTC.

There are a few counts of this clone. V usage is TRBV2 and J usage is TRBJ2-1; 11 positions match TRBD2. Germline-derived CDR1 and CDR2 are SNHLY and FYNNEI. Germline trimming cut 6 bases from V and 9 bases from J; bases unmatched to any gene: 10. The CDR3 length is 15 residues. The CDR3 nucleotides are TGTGCCAGCAGAACCGGGACTAGCGGTGCTAGTGAGCAGTTCTTC. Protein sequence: CASRTGTSGASEQFF.

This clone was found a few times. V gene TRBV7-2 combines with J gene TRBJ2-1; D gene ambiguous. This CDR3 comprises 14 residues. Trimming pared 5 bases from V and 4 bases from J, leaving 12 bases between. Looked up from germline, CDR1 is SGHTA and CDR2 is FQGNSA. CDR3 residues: CASSPRNLYNEQFF. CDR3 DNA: TGTGCCAGCAGCCCCAGGAATCTGTACAATGAGCAGTTCTTC.

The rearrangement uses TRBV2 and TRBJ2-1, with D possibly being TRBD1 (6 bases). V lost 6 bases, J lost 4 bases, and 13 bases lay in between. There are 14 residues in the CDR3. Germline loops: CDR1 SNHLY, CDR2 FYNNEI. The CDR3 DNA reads TGTGCCAGCAGGATGGGGCAGGGGTACAATGAGCAGTTCTTC. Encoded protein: CASRMGQGYNEQFF.

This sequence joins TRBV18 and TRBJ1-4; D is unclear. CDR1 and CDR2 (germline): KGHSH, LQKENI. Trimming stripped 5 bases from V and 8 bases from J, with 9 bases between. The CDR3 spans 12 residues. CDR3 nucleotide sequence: TGTGCCAGCTCATCGGACTTGGAAAAACTGTTTTTT. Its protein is CASSSDLEKLFF.

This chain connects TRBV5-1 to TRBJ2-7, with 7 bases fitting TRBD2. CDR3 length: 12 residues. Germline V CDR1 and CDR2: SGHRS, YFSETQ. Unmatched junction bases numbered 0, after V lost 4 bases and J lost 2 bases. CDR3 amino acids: CASSGGAYEQYF. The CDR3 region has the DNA TGCGCCAGCAGCGGGGGGGCCTACGAGCAGTACTTC.

The CDR3 loop is CASSPRRGETQYF. The CDR3 coding sequence is TGTGCCAGCTCACCACGAAGGGGAGAGACCCAGTACTTC. V usage is TRBV18 and J usage is TRBJ2-5; a weak D match, TRBD1 (5 bases). Trimming shortened V by 1 base and J by 4 bases, and 7 bases separated the two germline ends. This CDR3 is 13 amino acids long. Looked up from germline, CDR1 is KGHSH and CDR2 is LQKENI.

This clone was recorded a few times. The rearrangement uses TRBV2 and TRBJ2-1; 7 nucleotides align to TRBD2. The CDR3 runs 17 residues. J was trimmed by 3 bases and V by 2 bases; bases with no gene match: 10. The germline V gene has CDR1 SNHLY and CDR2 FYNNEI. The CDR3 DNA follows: TGTGCCAGCAGTGAAACGGGGGGACGGGCTTTCTACAATGAGCAGTTCTTC. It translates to CASSETGGRAFYNEQFF.

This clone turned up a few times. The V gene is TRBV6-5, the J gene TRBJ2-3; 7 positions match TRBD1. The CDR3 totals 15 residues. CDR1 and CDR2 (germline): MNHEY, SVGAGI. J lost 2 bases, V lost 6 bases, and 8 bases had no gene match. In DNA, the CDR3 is TGTGCCAGCAGCCCCACGGGACAGAACACAGATACGCAGTATTTT. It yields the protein CASSPTGQNTDTQYF.

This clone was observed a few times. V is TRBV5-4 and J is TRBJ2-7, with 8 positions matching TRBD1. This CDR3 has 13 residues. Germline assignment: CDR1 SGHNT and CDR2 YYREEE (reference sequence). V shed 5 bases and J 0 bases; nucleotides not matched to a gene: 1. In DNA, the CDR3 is TGTGCCAGCAGGGACAGGGTCTCCTACGAGCAGTACTTC. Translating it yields CASRDRVSYEQYF. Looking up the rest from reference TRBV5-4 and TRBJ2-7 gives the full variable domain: ETGVTQSPTHLIKTRGQQVTLRCSSQSGHNTVSWYQQALGQGPQFIFQYYREEENGRGNFPPRFSGLQFPNYSSELNVNALELDDSALYLCASRDRVSYEQYFGPGTRLTVT.

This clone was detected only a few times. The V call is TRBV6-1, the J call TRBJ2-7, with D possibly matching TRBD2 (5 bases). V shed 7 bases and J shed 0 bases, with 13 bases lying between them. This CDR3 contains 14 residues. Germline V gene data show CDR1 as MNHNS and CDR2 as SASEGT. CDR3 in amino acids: CASMRDMNSYEQYF. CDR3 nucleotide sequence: TGTGCCAGCATGAGGGATATGAACTCCTACGAGCAGTACTTC.

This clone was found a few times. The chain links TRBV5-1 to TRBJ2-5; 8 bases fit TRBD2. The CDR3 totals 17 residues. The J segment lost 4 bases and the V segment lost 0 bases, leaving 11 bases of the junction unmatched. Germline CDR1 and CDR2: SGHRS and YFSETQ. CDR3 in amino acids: CASSLDPPAGAPETQYF. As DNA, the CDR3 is TGCGCCAGCAGCTTGGATCCTCCAGCGGGGGCTCCAGAGACCCAGTACTTC.

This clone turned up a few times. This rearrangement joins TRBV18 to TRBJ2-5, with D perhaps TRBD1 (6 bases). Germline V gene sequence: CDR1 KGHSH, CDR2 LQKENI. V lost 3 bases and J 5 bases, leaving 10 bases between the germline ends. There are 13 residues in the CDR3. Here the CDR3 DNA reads TGTGCCAGCTCACCCCAGGGGTTGGAGACCCAGTACTTC. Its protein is CASSPQGLETQYF.

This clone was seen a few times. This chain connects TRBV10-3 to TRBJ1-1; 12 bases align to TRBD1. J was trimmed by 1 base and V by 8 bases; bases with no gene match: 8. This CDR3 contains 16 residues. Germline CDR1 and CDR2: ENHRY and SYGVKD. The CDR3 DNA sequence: TGTGCCATCCGGGGACAGGGGGCTACTCAGAACACTGAAGCTTTCTTT. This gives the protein CAIRGQGATQNTEAFF.

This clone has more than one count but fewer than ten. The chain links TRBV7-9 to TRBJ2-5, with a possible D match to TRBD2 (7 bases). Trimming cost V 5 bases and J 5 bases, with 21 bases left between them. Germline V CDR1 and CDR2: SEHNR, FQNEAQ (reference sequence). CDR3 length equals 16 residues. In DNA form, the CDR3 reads TGTGCCAGCAGCGGTGTCAAACGGGGGGCCAGTGAGACCCAGTACTTC. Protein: CASSGVKRGASETQYF.

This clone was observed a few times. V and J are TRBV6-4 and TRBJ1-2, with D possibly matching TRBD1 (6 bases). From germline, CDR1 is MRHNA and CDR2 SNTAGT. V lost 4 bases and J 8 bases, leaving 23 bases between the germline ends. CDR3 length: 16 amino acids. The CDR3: CASSVSSQGTVSGYTF. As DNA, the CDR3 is TGTGCCAGCAGTGTTTCATCACAGGGTACAGTGTCCGGCTACACCTTC.

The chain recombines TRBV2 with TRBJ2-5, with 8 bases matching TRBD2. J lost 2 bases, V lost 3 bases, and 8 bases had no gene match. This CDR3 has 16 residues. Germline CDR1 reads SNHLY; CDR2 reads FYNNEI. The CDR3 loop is CASSDGAGGSQETQYF. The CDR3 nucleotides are TGTGCCAGCAGTGACGGGGCGGGGGGCTCACAAGAGACCCAGTACTTC.

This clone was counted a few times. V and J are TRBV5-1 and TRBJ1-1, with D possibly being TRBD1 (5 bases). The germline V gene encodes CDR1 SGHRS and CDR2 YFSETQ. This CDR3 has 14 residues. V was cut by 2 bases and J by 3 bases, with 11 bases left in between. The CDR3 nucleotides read TGCGCCAGCAGCTTTCAGGGATTAGACACTGAAGCTTTCTTT. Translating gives CASSFQGLDTEAFF.

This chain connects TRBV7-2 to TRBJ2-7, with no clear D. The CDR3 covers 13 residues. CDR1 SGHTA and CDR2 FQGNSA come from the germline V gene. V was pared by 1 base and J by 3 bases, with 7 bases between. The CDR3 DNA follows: TGTGCCAGCAGCTTAGGTCAGCGCTACGAGCAGTACTTC. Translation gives CASSLGQRYEQYF.

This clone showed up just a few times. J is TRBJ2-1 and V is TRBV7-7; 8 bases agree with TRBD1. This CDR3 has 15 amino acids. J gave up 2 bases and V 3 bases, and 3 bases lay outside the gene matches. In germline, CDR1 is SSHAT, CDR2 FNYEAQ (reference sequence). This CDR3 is CASSLAGGPYNEQFF. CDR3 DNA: TGTGCCAGCAGCTTGGCAGGGGGCCCCTACAATGAGCAGTTCTTC.

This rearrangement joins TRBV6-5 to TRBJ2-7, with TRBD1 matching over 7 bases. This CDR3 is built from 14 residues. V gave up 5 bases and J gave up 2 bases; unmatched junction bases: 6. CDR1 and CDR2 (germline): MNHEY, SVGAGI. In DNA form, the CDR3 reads TGTGCCAGCAGTCGACAGGGACCAACCTACGAGCAGTACTTC. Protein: CASSRQGPTYEQYF.

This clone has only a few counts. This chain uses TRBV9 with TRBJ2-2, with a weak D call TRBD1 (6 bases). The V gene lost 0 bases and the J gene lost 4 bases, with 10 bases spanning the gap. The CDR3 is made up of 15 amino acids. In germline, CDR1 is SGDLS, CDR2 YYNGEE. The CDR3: CASSVAQGSTGELFF. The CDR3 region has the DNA TGTGCCAGCAGCGTAGCTCAGGGGAGCACCGGGGAGCTGTTTTTT.

In DNA, the CDR3 is TGCGCCAGCACCCCAGGCCTATCGACAGATACGCAGTATTTT. Translated, it gives CASTPGLSTDTQYF. The genes are TRBV5-1 and TRBJ2-3; D remains ambiguous. CDR1 and CDR2 (germline): SGHRS, YFSETQ. V dropped 6 bases and J dropped 3 bases, with 14 bases sitting between them. This CDR3 comprises 14 residues.

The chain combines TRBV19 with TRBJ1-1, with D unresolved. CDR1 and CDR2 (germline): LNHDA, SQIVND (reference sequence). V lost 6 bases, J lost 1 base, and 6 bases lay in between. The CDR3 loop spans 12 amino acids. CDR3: CASSTTNTEAFF. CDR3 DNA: TGTGCCAGTAGCACAACGAACACTGAAGCTTTCTTT.

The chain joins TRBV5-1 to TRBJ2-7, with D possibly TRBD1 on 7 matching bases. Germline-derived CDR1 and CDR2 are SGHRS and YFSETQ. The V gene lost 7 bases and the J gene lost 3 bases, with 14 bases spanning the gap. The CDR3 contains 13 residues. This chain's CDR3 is CASYPGGGYEQYF. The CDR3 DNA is TGCGCCAGCTACCCAGGGGGAGGCTACGAGCAGTACTTC.

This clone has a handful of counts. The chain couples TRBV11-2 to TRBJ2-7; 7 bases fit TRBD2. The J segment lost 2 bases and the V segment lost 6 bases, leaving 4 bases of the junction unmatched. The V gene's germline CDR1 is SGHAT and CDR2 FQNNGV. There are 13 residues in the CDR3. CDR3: CASRRGTTYEQYF. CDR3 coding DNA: TGTGCCAGCAGGCGGGGGACCACCTACGAGCAGTACTTC.

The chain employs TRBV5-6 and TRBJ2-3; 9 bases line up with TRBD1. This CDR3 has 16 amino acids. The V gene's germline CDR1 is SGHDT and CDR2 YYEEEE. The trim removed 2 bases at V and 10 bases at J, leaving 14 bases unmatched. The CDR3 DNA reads TGTGCCAGCAGCTTACCGGGACAGGGCGGGGTGTATGCGCAGTATTTT. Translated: CASSLPGQGGVYAQYF.

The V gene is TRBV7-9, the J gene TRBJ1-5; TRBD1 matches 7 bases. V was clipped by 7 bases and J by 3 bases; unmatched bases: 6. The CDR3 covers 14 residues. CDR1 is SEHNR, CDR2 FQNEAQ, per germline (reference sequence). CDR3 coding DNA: TGTGCCAGCACCCTACAGGGGTCCAATCAGCCCCAGCATTTT. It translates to CASTLQGSNQPQHF. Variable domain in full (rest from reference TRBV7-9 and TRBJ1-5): DTGVSQNPRHKITKRGQNVTFRCDPISEHNRLYWYRQTLGQGPEFLTYFQNEAQLEKSRLLSDRFSAERPKGSFSTLEIQRTEQGDSAMYLCASTLQGSNQPQHFGDGTRLSIL.

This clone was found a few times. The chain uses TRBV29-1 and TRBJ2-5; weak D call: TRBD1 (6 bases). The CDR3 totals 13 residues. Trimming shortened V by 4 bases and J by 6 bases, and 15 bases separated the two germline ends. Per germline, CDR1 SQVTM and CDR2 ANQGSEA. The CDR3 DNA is TGCAGCGTTGTCGCGGGTGGGGGCCAGACCCAGTACTTC. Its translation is CSVVAGGGQTQYF.